These 5 T cell receptor beta chains originate from one sample sequenced in a study of blood T cell repertoires in COVID-19. Here immunoSEQ multiplex PCR was the method, and the copy in TCRdb shows in-frame clones only, minus some. This sample has fewer than 350,000 clones, with 75% to 85% found just once. Sequenced: peripheral blood. Receptors were obtained from a human donor in a cohort sampled during active COVID-19.

The chain has TRBV18 and TRBJ2-1, with TRBD1 identical over 8 bases. CDR3 length: 15 residues. Per the germline V gene, CDR1 is KGHSH and CDR2 is LQKENI. Unmatched junction bases numbered 6, after V lost 3 bases and J lost 5 bases. The CDR3 bases are TGTGCCAGCTCACCTGGGACAGGAGCAAACAATGAGCAGTTCTTC. Its protein is CASSPGTGANNEQFF.

The CDR3 is CASSQRGAEQGAGNTIYF. The CDR3, as DNA: TGTGCCAGCAGCCAAAGAGGGGCTGAGCAGGGGGCTGGAAACACCATATATTTT. The gene calls are TRBV3-1 (or the pseudogene TRBV3-2) and TRBJ1-3, with 7 bases identical to TRBD1. J was trimmed by 2 bases and V by 2 bases; bases with no gene match: 12. The germline gives CDR1 LGHDT, CDR2 YNNKEL (reference sequence). The CDR3 contains 18 residues.

Comment on this clone: The sample carries other DNA sequences with the same CDR3. The genes are TRBV5-1 and TRBJ1-1; 7 bases align to TRBD1. Per the germline V gene, CDR1 is SGHRS and CDR2 is YFSETQ. This CDR3 spans 13 amino acids. V shed 4 bases and J 1 base; nucleotides not matched to a gene: 1. The CDR3 here is CASSPGGNTEAFF. The CDR3, as DNA: TGCGCCAGCAGCCCAGGGGGGAACACTGAAGCTTTCTTT.

The rearrangement uses TRBV27 and TRBJ1-1; 7 positions agree with TRBD1. Germline CDR1 and CDR2: MNHEY and SMNVEV (reference sequence). The junction had 1 base not matched to a gene; V was cut back by 6 bases and J by 0 bases. The CDR3 has 13 amino acids. CDR3 DNA: TGTGCCAGCAGGGGACAGATGAACACTGAAGCTTTCTTT. Translation: CASRGQMNTEAFF.

This clone was seen only once. The chain carries TRBV7-9 and TRBJ2-6; 7 bases are shared with TRBD2. Germline V CDR1 and CDR2: SEHNR, FQNEAQ (reference sequence). The CDR3 loop spans 15 amino acids. V trimming: 2 bases; J trimming: 2 bases; junction bases outside the gene matches: 0. The CDR3 here is CASSLRGAGANVLTF. The CDR3 DNA reads TGTGCCAGCAGCTTACGGGGGGCTGGGGCCAACGTCCTGACTTTC.